What follows describes a single T cell receptor (beta chain). The antigen remains undetermined. The data were obtained in a study of T cell responses to AZD1222 COVID-19 vaccine. Overall study findings and caveats: As reported, nearly half of all spike-specific TCRs target variant regions that are unmutated. The sample set comprised mostly white British donors with more females, and clonal diversity was possibly underestimated. Repertoires were obtained solely post-peak T cell response.

Method: immunoSEQ multiplex PCR; TCRdb's copy keeps in-frame clones and lacks some. The table has just over 90,000 clones, 75% to 90% seen once. V was pared by 4 bases and J by 4 bases, with 16 bases of the junction left unmatched. The CDR3 extends over 17 amino acids. The V gene's germline CDR1 is SEHNR and CDR2 FQNEAQ (reference sequence). Second-dose timings of about 4 or about 12 weeks were pooled. This TCR came from an adult who received the AZD1222 COVID-19 vaccine. The specimen was peripheral blood, collected 28 days after the second AZD1222 dose. V gene TRBV7-9 combines with J gene TRBJ2-7; 7 nucleotides match TRBD1. This CDR3 is CASSSHPGQSTSYEQYF. The CDR3, as DNA: TGTGCCAGCAGCTCACACCCGGGACAGAGTACGTCATACGAGCAGTACTTC. Using reference TRBV7-9 and TRBJ2-7 for the parts outside the CDR3, the full variable domain is DTGVSQNPRHKITKRGQNVTFRCDPISEHNRLYWYRQTLGQGPEFLTYFQNEAQLEKSRLLSDRFSAERPKGSFSTLEIQRTEQGDSAMYLCASSSHPGQSTSYEQYFGPGTRLTVT.